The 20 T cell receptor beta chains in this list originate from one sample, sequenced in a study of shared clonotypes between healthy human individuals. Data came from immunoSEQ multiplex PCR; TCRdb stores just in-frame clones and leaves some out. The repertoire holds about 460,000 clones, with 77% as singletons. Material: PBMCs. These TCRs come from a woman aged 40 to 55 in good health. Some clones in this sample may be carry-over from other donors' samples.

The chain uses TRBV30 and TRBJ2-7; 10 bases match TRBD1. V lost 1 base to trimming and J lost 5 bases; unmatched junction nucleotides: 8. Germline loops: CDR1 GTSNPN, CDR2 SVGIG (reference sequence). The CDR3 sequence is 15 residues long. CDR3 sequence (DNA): TGTGCCTGGAGTGCCGGCCCCGGGACAGGGGACGAGCAGTACTTC. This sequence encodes CAWSAGPGTGDEQYF.

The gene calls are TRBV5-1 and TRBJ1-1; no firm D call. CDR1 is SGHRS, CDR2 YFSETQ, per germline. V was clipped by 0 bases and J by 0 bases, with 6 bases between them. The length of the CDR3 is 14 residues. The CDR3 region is CASSLGRLNTEAFF. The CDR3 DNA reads TGCGCCAGCAGCTTGGGACGGCTGAACACTGAAGCTTTCTTT.

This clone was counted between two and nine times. DNA for the CDR3: TGTGCCAGCACCCAGGAAGCTAGCTCTGGGGCCAACGTCCTGACTTTC. Translation gives CASTQEASSGANVLTF. The chain uses TRBV6-4 and TRBJ2-6; D is ambiguous. The V end was cut by 7 bases, the J end by 0 bases, with 13 bases between. CDR1 MRHNA and CDR2 SNTAGT come from the germline V gene. CDR3 length equals 16 residues.

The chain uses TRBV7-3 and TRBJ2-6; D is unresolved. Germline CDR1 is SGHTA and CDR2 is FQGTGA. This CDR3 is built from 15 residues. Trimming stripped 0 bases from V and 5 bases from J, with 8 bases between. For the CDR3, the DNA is TGTGCCAGCAGCTTAACAGGGAATAGGGCCAACGTCCTGACTTTC. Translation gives CASSLTGNRANVLTF.

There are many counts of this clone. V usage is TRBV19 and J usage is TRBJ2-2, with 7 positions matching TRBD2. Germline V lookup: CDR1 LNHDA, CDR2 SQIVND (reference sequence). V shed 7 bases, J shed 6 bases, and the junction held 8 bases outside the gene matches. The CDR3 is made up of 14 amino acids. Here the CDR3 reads CASTGLDFSGELFF. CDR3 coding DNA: TGTGCCAGTACAGGACTAGATTTTTCCGGGGAGCTGTTTTTT.

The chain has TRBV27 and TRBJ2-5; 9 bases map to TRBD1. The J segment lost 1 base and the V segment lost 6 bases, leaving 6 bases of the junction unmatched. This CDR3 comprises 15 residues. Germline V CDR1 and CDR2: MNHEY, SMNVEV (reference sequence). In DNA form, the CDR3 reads TGTGCCAGCAGGCTACCGGGACAGGGCCAAGAGACCCAGTACTTC. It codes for CASRLPGQGQETQYF.

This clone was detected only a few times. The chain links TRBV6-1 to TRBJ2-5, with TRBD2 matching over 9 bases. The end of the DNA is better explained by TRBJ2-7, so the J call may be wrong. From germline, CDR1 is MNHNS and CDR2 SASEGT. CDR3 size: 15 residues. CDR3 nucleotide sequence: TGTGCCAGCAGTGAGATTAGCGGGAGTAAAGACGAGCAGTACTTC. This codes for CASSEISGSKDEQYF.

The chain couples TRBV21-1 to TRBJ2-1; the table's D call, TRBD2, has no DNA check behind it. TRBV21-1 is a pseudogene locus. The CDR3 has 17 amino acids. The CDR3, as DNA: TGTGCCAGCAGCTGCCCCGGACTAGCGGGAGACTACAATGAGCAGTTCTTC. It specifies CASSCPGLAGDYNEQFF.

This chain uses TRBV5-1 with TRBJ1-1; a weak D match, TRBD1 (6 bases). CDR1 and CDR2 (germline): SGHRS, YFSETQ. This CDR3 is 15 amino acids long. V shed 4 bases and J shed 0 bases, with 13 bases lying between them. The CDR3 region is CASSADSFMNTEAFF. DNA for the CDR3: TGCGCCAGCAGCGCGGACAGTTTCATGAACACTGAAGCTTTCTTT.

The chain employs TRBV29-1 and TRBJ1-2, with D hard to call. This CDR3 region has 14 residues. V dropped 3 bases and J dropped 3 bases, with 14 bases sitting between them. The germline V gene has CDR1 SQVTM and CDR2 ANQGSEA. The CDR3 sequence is CSVDLDATYYGYTF. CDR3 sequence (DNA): TGCAGCGTTGATTTGGACGCCACCTACTATGGCTACACCTTC.

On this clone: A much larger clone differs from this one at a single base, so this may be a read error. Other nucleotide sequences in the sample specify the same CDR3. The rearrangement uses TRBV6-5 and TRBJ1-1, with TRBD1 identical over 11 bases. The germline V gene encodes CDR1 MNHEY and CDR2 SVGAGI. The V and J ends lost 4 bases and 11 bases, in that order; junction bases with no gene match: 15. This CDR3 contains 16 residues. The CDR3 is CASSSTSGTGGLVAFF. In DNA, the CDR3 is TGTGCCAGCAGTTCCACCTCCGGGACAGGGGGACTGGTGGCTTTCTTT.

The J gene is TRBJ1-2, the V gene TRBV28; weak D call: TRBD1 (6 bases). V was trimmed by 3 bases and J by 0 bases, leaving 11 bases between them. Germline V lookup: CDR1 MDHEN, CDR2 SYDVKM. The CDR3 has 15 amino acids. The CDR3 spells CASSLPEGANYGYTF. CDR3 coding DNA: TGTGCCAGCAGTTTGCCGGAGGGGGCTAACTATGGCTACACCTTC.

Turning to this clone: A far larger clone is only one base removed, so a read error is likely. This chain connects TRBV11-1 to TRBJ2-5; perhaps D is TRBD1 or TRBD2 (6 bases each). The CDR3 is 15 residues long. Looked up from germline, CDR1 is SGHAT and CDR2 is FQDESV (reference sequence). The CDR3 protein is CASGLGPGAQETQYF. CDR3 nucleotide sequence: TGTGCCAGCGGCTTAGGCCCGGGGGCCCAAGAGACCCAGTACTTC.

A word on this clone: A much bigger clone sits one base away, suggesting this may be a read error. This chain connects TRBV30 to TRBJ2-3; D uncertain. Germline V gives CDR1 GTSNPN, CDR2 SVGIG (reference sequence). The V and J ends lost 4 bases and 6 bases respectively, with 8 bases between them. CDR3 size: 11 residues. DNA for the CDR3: TGTGCCTGGAAACCCGTGGATACGCAGTATTTT. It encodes CAWKPVDTQYF.

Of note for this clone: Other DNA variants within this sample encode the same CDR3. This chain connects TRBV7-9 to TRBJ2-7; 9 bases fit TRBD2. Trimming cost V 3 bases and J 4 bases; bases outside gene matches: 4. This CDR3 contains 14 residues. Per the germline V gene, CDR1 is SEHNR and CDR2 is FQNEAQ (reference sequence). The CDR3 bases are TGTGCCAGCAGCTTGGCTAGCGGGGCGTACGAGCAGTACTTC. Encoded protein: CASSLASGAYEQYF.

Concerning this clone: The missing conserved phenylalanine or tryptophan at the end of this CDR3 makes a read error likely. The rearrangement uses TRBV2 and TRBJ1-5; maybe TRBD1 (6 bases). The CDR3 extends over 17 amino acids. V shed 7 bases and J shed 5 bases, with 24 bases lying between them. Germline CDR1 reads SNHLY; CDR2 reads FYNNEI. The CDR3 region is CASTGGAGRQGDQPQHL. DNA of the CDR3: TGTGCCAGCACGGGGGGCGCTGGGAGGCAGGGAGATCAGCCCCAGCATCTT.

The CDR3 DNA is TGTGCCAGCAGTGAATATTTCGGCGGGAATGCCTACAATGAGCAGTTCTTC. It encodes CASSEYFGGNAYNEQFF. The chain carries TRBV25-1 and TRBJ2-1; D may be TRBD2 (6 bases). V lost 0 bases, J lost 2 bases, and 14 bases lay in between. The CDR3 is made up of 17 amino acids. CDR1 MGHDK and CDR2 SYGVNS come from the germline V gene.

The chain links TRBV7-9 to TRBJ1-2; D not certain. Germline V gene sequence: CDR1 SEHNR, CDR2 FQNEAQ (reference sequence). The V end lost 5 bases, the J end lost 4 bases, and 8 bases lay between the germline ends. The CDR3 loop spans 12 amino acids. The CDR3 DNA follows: TGTGCCAGCAGCCCGGAGCGCTATGGCTACACCTTC. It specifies CASSPERYGYTF. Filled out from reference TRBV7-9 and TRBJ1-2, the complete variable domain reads DTGVSQNPRHKITKRGQNVTFRCDPISEHNRLYWYRQTLGQGPEFLTYFQNEAQLEKSRLLSDRFSAERPKGSFSTLEIQRTEQGDSAMYLCASSPERYGYTFGSGTRLTVV.

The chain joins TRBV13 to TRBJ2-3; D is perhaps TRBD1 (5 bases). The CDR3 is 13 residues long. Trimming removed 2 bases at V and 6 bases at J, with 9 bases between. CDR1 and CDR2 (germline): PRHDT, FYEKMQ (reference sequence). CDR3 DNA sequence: TGTGCCAGCAGCTTAAAAAGGGGCGATACGCAGTATTTT. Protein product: CASSLKRGDTQYF.

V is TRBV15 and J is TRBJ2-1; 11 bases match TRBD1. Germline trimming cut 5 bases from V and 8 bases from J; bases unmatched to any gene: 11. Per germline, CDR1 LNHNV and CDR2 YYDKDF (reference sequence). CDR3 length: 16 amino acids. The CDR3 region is CATSSYGTGGRDEQFF. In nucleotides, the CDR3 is TGTGCCACCAGCTCTTACGGGACAGGGGGTAGAGATGAGCAGTTCTTC.